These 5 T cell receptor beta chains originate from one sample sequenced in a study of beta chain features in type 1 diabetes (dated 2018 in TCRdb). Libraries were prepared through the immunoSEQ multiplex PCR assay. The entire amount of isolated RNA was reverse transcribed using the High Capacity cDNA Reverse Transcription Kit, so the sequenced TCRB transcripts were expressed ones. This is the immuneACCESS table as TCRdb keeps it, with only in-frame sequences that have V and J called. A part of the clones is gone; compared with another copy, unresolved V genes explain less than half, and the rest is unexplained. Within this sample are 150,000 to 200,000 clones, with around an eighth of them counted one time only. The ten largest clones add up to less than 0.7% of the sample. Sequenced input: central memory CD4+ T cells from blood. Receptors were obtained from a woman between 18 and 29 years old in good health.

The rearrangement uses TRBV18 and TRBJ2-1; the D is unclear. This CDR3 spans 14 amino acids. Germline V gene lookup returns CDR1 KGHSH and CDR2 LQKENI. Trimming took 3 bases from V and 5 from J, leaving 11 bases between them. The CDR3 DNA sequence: TGTGCCAGCTCACCCGAAAACATAAACAATGAGCAGTTCTTC. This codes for CASSPENINNEQFF.

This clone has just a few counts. CDR3 nucleotides: TGTGCCTGGACCCTTCTCCCGGGACTAGCGGGAAACGAGCAGTTCTTC. It is translated as CAWTLLPGLAGNEQFF. The gene calls are TRBV30 and TRBJ2-1, with 13 bases that match TRBD2. The length of the CDR3 is 16 residues. Per germline, CDR1 GTSNPN and CDR2 SVGIG (reference sequence). V was pared by 4 bases and J by 10 bases, with 13 bases of the junction left unmatched.

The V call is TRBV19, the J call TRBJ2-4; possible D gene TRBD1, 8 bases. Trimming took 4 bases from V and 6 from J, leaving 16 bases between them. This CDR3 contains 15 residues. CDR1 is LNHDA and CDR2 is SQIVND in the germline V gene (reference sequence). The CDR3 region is CASSTAGTGRNIQYF. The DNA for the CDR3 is TGTGCCAGTAGTACAGCGGGGACAGGTAGAAACATTCAGTACTTC.

The CDR3 DNA is TGTGCCAGCAGCGTCTCCCAAGAGACCCAGTACTTC. It encodes CASSVSQETQYF. The V gene is TRBV9, the J gene TRBJ2-5; D not resolved. This CDR3 is built from 12 residues. Trimming cost V 2 bases and J 1 base, with 3 bases left between them. Germline V CDR1 and CDR2: SGDLS, YYNGEE.

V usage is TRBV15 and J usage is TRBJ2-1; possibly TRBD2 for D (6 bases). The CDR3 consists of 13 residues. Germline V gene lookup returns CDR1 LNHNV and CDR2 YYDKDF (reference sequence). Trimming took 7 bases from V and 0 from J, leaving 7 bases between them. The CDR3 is CATKAGSYNEQFF. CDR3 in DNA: TGTGCCACCAAAGCGGGCTCCTACAATGAGCAGTTCTTC.